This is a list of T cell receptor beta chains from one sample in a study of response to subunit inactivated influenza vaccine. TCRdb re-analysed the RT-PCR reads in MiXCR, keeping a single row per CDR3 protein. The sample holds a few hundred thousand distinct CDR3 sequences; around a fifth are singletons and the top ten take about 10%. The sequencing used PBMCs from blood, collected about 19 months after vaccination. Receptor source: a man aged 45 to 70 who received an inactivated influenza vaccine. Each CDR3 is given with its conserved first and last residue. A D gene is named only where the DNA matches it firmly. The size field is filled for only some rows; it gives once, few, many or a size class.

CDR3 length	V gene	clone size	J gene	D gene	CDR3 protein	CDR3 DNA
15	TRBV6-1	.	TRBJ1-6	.	CASSRVGNHNSPLHF	TGTGCCAGCAGTCGCGTGGGTAATCACAATTCACCCCTCCACTTT
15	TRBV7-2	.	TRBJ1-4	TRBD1	CASSPQGGNNEKLFF	TGTGCCAGCAGCCCGCAGGGGGGGAATAATGAAAAACTGTTTTTT
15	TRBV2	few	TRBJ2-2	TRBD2	CASRETGTITGELFF	TGTGCCAGCAGAGAGACCGGGACTATAACCGGGGAGCTGTTTTTT
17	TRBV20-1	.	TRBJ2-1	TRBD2	CSATNPLAGASYNEQFF	TGCAGTGCTACTAACCCACTAGCGGGAGCATCCTACAATGAGCAGTTCTTC
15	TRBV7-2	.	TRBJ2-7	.	CASSLDSLGVLEQYF	TGTGCCAGCAGCTTAGATTCTCTTGGGGTTCTCGAGCAGTACTTC
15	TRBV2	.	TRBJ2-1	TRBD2	CASRRTSGDNNEQFF	TGTGCCAGCAGGAGGACTAGCGGAGACAACAATGAGCAGTTCTTC
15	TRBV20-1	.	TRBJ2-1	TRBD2	CSASRLAGGLDEQFF	TGCAGTGCTAGTCGCCTAGCGGGAGGGTTAGATGAGCAGTTCTTC
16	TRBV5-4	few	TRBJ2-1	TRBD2	CASSLAGSGLYNEQFF	TGTGCCAGCAGCTTGGCGGGTAGCGGGCTTTACAATGAGCAGTTCTTC
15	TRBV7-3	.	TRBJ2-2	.	CASSPEPTGTGELFF	TGTGCCAGCAGCCCCGAACCTACAGGGACCGGGGAGCTGTTTTTT
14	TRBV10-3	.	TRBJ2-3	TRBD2	CAITPGLAPDTQYF	TGTGCCATCACCCCAGGACTAGCCCCAGATACGCAGTATTTT